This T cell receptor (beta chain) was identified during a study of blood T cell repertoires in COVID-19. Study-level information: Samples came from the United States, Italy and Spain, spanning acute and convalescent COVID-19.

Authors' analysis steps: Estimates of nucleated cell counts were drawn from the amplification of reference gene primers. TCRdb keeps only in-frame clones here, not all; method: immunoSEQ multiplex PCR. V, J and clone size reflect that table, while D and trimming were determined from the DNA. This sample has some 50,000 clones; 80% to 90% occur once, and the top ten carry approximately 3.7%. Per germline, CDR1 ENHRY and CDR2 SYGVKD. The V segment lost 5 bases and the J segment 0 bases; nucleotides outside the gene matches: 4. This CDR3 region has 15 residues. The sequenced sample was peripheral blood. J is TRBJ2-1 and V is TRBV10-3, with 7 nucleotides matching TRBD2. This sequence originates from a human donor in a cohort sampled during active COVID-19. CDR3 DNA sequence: TGTGCCATCAGTCAAGCGGGGTTCTCCTACAATGAGCAGTTCTTC. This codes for CAISQAGFSYNEQFF.